Described below is a single T cell receptor (beta chain) sequence and its context. Its antigen is still unknown. After autologous stem cell transplantation all patients relapsed, and prior brentuximab vedotin exposure differed between cohorts. Patients showed best responses of complete response, partial response or progressive disease. The V gene end was trimmed by 3 bases and the J gene end by 3 bases; junction bases not matched to a gene: 1. This CDR3 has 13 amino acids. Germline CDR1 SQVTM, CDR2 ANQGSEA. The data belong to a study of PD-1 blockade in classical Hodgkin lymphoma. Sequencing was performed with immunoSEQ multiplex PCR; in TCRdb, only in-frame clones are kept and a portion is missing. Seen here are roughly 140,000 clones, just under 80% observed once, and the top ten hold roughly a tenth. General study results and limits: Complete responders had baseline diversity similar to newly diagnosed patients. By C4D1, CD4+ diversity increased significantly, especially in complete responders. Whatever underlies the repertoire differences (possibly disease activity or prior therapy) remains undefined.

The TCR sequence derives from a human donor with classical Hodgkin lymphoma. The rearrangement joins TRBV29-1 to TRBJ2-7; TRBD2 aligns across 11 bases. The source material was peripheral blood mononuclear cells (PBMCs), sampled before the second cycle of nivolumab. CDR3 bases: TGCAGCGTTGAGACTAGCGGGAACTACGAGCAGTACTTC. Encoded protein: CSVETSGNYEQYF.